Each of the 20 T cell receptor beta chains below was sequenced from the same sample in a study of response to subunit inactivated influenza vaccine. TCRdb re-called the RT-PCR reads with MiXCR, one entry per CDR3 protein. The sample has 250,000 to 350,000 distinct CDR3 sequences, around 22% seen once; the top ten hold around 10%. Material: PBMCs from blood, obtained approximately 22 months after vaccination. The receptors originated from a man aged 50-75 years who received an inactivated influenza vaccine.

The chain links TRBV5-4 to TRBJ2-3; 7 bases line up with TRBD2. Unmatched junction bases numbered 13, after V lost 4 bases and J lost 2 bases. The CDR3 runs to 17 residues. CDR1 and CDR2 (germline): SGHNT, YYREEE (reference sequence). The CDR3 coding sequence is TGTGCCAGCAGCCGAATCACTAGCGCTAAGAACACAGATACGCAGTATTTT. Its protein product is CASSRITSAKNTDTQYF.

This clonotype was seen only a few times. J is TRBJ2-5 and V is TRBV20-1; TRBD2 is a possible D gene (5 bases). CDR3 length: 13 amino acids. Trimming removed 6 bases at V and 0 bases at J, with 11 bases between. Germline CDR1 and CDR2: DFQATT and SNEGSKA (reference sequence). DNA of the CDR3: TGCAGTGCGGAACTGGACTACCAAGAGACCCAGTACTTC. Its translation is CSAELDYQETQYF.

As DNA, the CDR3 is TGCAGCGCCCTTAGGGGGAGCACAGATACGCAGTATTTT. Protein product: CSALRGSTDTQYF. The chain recombines TRBV29-1 with TRBJ2-3; D possibly corresponds to TRBD1 (6 bases). The CDR3 consists of 13 residues. With 7 bases removed from V and 0 bases from J, the gap between germline ends came to 11 bases. Looked up from germline, CDR1 is SQVTM and CDR2 is ANQGSEA.

The chain couples TRBV20-1 to TRBJ1-4; D remains unclear. Between the trimmed V and J ends, which lost 3 bases and 7 bases, there was a span of 9 bases. The CDR3 extends over 12 amino acids. Germline lookup yields CDR1 DFQATT and CDR2 SNEGSKA (reference sequence). The CDR3 region is CSASWRAEKLFF. The CDR3 bases are TGCAGTGCTAGCTGGAGGGCTGAAAAACTGTTTTTT.

This clonotype was found a few times. J is TRBJ1-2 and V is TRBV10-3; unclear D gene. Germline loops: CDR1 ENHRY, CDR2 SYGVKD. The germline V and J ends were trimmed by 11 bases and 4 bases, with 17 bases remaining between them. This CDR3 has 13 amino acids. CDR3 in amino acids: CAVSLDASYGYTF. The CDR3 DNA reads TGTGCCGTCTCACTCGACGCGAGCTATGGCTACACCTTC.

CDR3: CASSLMDPRTDTQYF. The CDR3 DNA reads as TGCGCCAGCAGCTTGATGGACCCACGCACAGATACGCAGTATTTT. V is TRBV5-1 and J is TRBJ2-3, with D unclear. CDR3 length: 15 amino acids. Trimming removed 1 base at V and 1 base at J, with 10 bases between. Looked up from germline, CDR1 is SGHRS and CDR2 is YFSETQ.

This clonotype appeared a few times. The V gene is TRBV29-1, the J gene TRBJ1-5; D may be TRBD1 (5 bases). Trimming removed 2 bases from V and 7 bases from J, with 12 bases in between. The CDR3 has 13 residues. Germline loops: CDR1 SQVTM, CDR2 ANQGSEA. The CDR3 sequence is CSVEKGNGQPQHF. The CDR3, as DNA: TGCAGCGTTGAAAAGGGGAATGGGCAGCCCCAGCATTTT.

As to this clonotype: A much larger clone lies a single base off, so this may be a read error. This chain uses TRBV20-1 with TRBJ1-5; D ambiguous. Trimming took 2 bases from V and 0 from J, leaving 2 bases between them. The CDR3 extends over 12 amino acids. CDR1 DFQATT and CDR2 SNEGSKA come from the germline V gene (reference sequence). In DNA, the CDR3 is TGCAGTGCTAGAACTAGCAATCAGCCCCAGCATTTT. It specifies CSARTSNQPQHF.

This clonotype has more than one count but fewer than ten. This chain links TRBV10-3 with TRBJ2-7; D is possibly TRBD1 (6 bases). This CDR3 comprises 14 residues. Between the trimmed V and J ends, which lost 2 bases and 5 bases, there was a span of 13 bases. In germline, CDR1 is ENHRY, CDR2 SYGVKD. The CDR3: CAISEQQGRDEQYF. CDR3 coding DNA: TGTGCCATCAGTGAGCAACAGGGAAGGGACGAGCAGTACTTC.

This clonotype was counted many times. The chain recombines TRBV20-1 with TRBJ1-5; a weak D match, TRBD1 (6 bases). V was trimmed by 3 bases and J by 3 bases, leaving 12 bases between them. Germline loops: CDR1 DFQATT, CDR2 SNEGSKA (reference sequence). The CDR3 is 14 residues long. The CDR3 is CSAREGGVNQPQHF. The CDR3 bases are TGCAGTGCTAGGGAAGGGGGAGTCAATCAGCCCCAGCATTTT.

About this clonotype: This may come from a read error, since a much larger clone is one base off. The CDR3 end shows no conserved phenylalanine or tryptophan, and so a read error is likely. This sequence joins TRBV20-1 and TRBJ2-7; D possibly uses TRBD1 or TRBD2 (5 bases each). The germline V gene encodes CDR1 DFQATT and CDR2 SNEGSKA (reference sequence). This CDR3 is built from 15 residues. V was trimmed by 1 base and J by 3 bases, leaving 16 bases between them. CDR3 amino acids: CSARVFGTGDYEQYY. The CDR3 DNA follows: TGCAGTGCTAGAGTATTCGGGACGGGTGACTACGAGCAGTACTAC.

This clonotype was seen a few times. V and J are TRBV11-2 and TRBJ1-5; D possibly corresponds to TRBD1 (5 bases). The CDR3 sequence is 15 residues long. Germline-derived CDR1 and CDR2 are SGHAT and FQNNGV. Trimming removed 5 bases at V and 1 base at J, with 12 bases between. CDR3 protein: CASSPWGESNQPQHF. As DNA, the CDR3 is TGTGCCAGCAGCCCCTGGGGGGAGAGCAATCAGCCCCAGCATTTT.

This clonotype was seen only a few times. This chain connects TRBV6-1 to TRBJ2-5; D is uncertain. Trimming left V 5 bases short and J 3 bases short, with 10 bases between. This CDR3 contains 13 residues. In germline, CDR1 is MNHNS, CDR2 SASEGT. CDR3 sequence reads: CASSTPGEETQYF. In nucleotides, the CDR3 is TGTGCCAGCAGTACGCCAGGAGAAGAGACCCAGTACTTC.

This clonotype was counted at least ten times. The V and J genes are TRBV3-1 and TRBJ1-5; the D gene is possibly TRBD1 (5 bases). Looked up from germline, CDR1 is LGHDT and CDR2 is YNNKEL (reference sequence). The ends were cut back, 3 bases at V and 0 bases at J, with 9 bases in the middle. The CDR3 is 15 residues long. The CDR3 DNA reads as TGTGCCAGCAGCCATGGGACGGCTAGCAATCAGCCCCAGCATTTT. Translation: CASSHGTASNQPQHF. The full variable domain, rest sourced from reference TRBV3-1 and TRBJ1-5, is DTAVSQTPKYLVTQMGNDKSIKCEQNLGHDTMYWYKQDSKKFLKIMFSYNNKELIINETVPNRFSPKSPDKAHLNLHINSLELGDSAVYFCASSHGTASNQPQHFGDGTRLSIL.

The chain combines TRBV12-3 or TRBV12-4 with TRBJ2-2, with D uncertain. This CDR3 has 15 residues. Trimming stripped 3 bases from V and 1 base from J, with 9 bases between. CDR3 amino acids: CASSFGLENTGELFF. The DNA for the CDR3 is TGTGCCAGCAGTTTTGGCCTGGAGAACACCGGGGAGCTGTTTTTT.

There are a few counts of this clonotype. The chain has TRBV3-1 and TRBJ1-1; the D is unclear. Trimming took off 3 bases at V and 8 bases at J, with 10 bases between the two ends. CDR1 LGHDT and CDR2 YNNKEL come from the germline V gene (reference sequence). The CDR3 loop spans 12 amino acids. The CDR3 bases are TGTGCCAGCAGCCATTCGACGGAGGAAGCTTTCTTT. It translates to CASSHSTEEAFF.

The genes are TRBV6-5 and TRBJ2-7, with D possibly TRBD1 on 5 matching bases. CDR1 and CDR2 from the germline V gene are MNHEY and SVGAGI. Trimming pared 2 bases from V and 4 bases from J, leaving 6 bases between. The CDR3 loop spans 12 amino acids. The CDR3 nucleotides are TGTGCCAGCAGTTACGCAGGGTACGAGCAGTACTTC. Its protein is CASSYAGYEQYF.

This clonotype was found a few times. The chain recombines TRBV6-5 with TRBJ2-1; 12 positions match TRBD2. Germline V gene lookup returns CDR1 MNHEY and CDR2 SVGAGI. Trimming cost V 0 bases and J 1 base; bases outside gene matches: 7. The CDR3 extends over 19 amino acids. This CDR3 is CASSYSRLAGVSSYNEQFF. The CDR3 DNA reads as TGTGCCAGCAGTTACTCGAGACTAGCGGGAGTTTCATCCTACAATGAGCAGTTCTTC.

This clonotype was seen repeatedly, ten times or more. This rearrangement joins TRBV20-1 to TRBJ1-1, with D unclear. The CDR3 is made up of 13 amino acids. V was clipped by 5 bases and J by 8 bases, with 18 bases between them. Germline V gives CDR1 DFQATT, CDR2 SNEGSKA (reference sequence). The CDR3 here is CSADHRKVMEAFF. DNA for the CDR3: TGCAGTGCTGACCACCGTAAGGTAATGGAAGCTTTCTTT.

The chain combines TRBV5-1 with TRBJ1-2; D possibly corresponds to TRBD1 (5 bases). Looked up from germline, CDR1 is SGHRS and CDR2 is YFSETQ. The length of the CDR3 is 13 residues. The ends were cut back, 4 bases at V and 8 bases at J, with 15 bases in the middle. The CDR3 sequence is CASSGRDGEGYTF. The CDR3 DNA follows: TGCGCCAGCAGCGGCCGGGACGGGGAGGGCTACACCTTC. Using reference TRBV5-1 and TRBJ1-2 for the parts outside the CDR3, the full variable domain is KAGVTQTPRYLIKTRGQQVTLSCSPISGHRSVSWYQQTPGQGLQFLFEYFSETQRNKGNFPGRFSGRQFSNSRSEMNVSTLELGDSALYLCASSGRDGEGYTFGSGTRLTVV.